The rows below give T cell receptor beta chains drawn from one sample of a study of cytomegalovirus exposure and HLA in healthy donors. Some clones are missing from TCRdb's copy, which holds only in-frame ones; the method was immunoSEQ multiplex PCR. The sample includes around 200,000 clones, over 75% of them seen just once. The sample was PBMCs. Receptor source: a male donor in good health and CMV-seronegative. CDR3s include the opening cysteine and the closing phenylalanine or tryptophan. The D gene is left open where the match is weak. Clone size is not always given. Where it is, it says once, few, many or a class for expanded clones.

d_gene: .
abundance: .
v_gene: TRBV7-2
j_gene: TRBJ1-4
CDR3nt: TGTGCCAGCAGCTCGTACGGGACTTTTGAAAAACTGTTTTTT
CDR3aa: CASSSYGTFEKLFF

d_gene: .
abundance: .
v_gene: TRBV6-1
j_gene: TRBJ1-1
CDR3nt: TGTGCCAGCTCCCCGGGGGTGGGACGGGACACTGAAGCTTTCTTT
CDR3aa: CASSPGVGRDTEAFF

d_gene: .
abundance: .
v_gene: TRBV30
j_gene: TRBJ1-2
CDR3nt: TGTGCCTGGGGGTCCATATCCGGGGGGCGAAATACCTTC
CDR3aa: CAWGSISGGRNTF

d_gene: .
abundance: .
v_gene: TRBV18
j_gene: TRBJ1-4
CDR3nt: TGTGCCAGCTCACCAGGGACACTTGCAACTAATGAAAAACTGTTTTTT
CDR3aa: CASSPGTLATNEKLFF

d_gene: TRBD2
abundance: .
v_gene: TRBV27
j_gene: TRBJ2-5
CDR3nt: TGTGCCAGCAGTTTTTTGGCGGGAGAGTGGGAGACCCAGTACTTC
CDR3aa: CASSFLAGEWETQYF

d_gene: .
abundance: .
v_gene: TRBV10-3
j_gene: TRBJ1-2
CDR3nt: TGTGCCATCAGTGATGGGGACATGGACACCTTC
CDR3aa: CAISDGDMDTF

d_gene: .
abundance: .
v_gene: TRBV18
j_gene: TRBJ1-2
CDR3nt: TGTGCCAGCTCAGCCGTCAGGGATTCAAACTATGGCTACACCTTC
CDR3aa: CASSAVRDSNYGYTF

d_gene: TRBD2
abundance: few
v_gene: TRBV6-5
j_gene: TRBJ2-3
CDR3nt: TGTGCCAGCAGGGCTAGCGGGAGCACAGATACGCAGTATTTT
CDR3aa: CASRASGSTDTQYF

d_gene: .
abundance: .
v_gene: TRBV28
j_gene: TRBJ1-6
CDR3nt: TGTGCCAGCAGTTTCCCCCCAGCACCCCTCCACTTT
CDR3aa: CASSFPPAPLHF

d_gene: .
abundance: .
v_gene: TRBV10-3
j_gene: TRBJ2-3
CDR3nt: TGTGCCACCAGTCTAGGAGGGGTGGGCACAGATACGCAGTATTTT
CDR3aa: CATSLGGVGTDTQYF

d_gene: .
abundance: .
v_gene: TRBV6-5
j_gene: TRBJ2-7
CDR3nt: TGTGCCAGCAGCAAGCTCCCCTACGAGCAGTACTTC
CDR3aa: CASSKLPYEQYF

d_gene: .
abundance: .
v_gene: TRBV7-3
j_gene: TRBJ1-2
CDR3nt: TGTGCCAGCAGCGCGGAACAGGCAGCTAACTATGGCTACACCTTC
CDR3aa: CASSAEQAANYGYTF

d_gene: .
abundance: .
v_gene: TRBV11-2
j_gene: TRBJ1-2
CDR3nt: TGTGCCAGCAGCTTAGAACTCTTGGGGCAGGCCTATGGCTACACCTTC
CDR3aa: CASSLELLGQAYGYTF

d_gene: .
abundance: few
v_gene: TRBV9
j_gene: TRBJ2-3
CDR3nt: TGTGCCAGCAGCGTAGGCGGGCATGGCGCGACAGATACGCAGTATTTT
CDR3aa: CASSVGGHGATDTQYF

d_gene: TRBD2
abundance: .
v_gene: TRBV27
j_gene: TRBJ2-7
CDR3nt: TGTGCCAGCAGCCGGATTATAACTAGCGGAGAATCCTACGAGCAGTACTTC
CDR3aa: CASSRIITSGESYEQYF

d_gene: TRBD1
abundance: .
v_gene: TRBV13
j_gene: TRBJ1-4
CDR3nt: TGTGCCAGCAGCTGGCTCAGGGGGAAACTGTTTTTT
CDR3aa: CASSWLRGKLFF

d_gene: .
abundance: .
v_gene: TRBV7-3
j_gene: TRBJ2-5
CDR3nt: TGTGCCAGCAGCGCCGTAGCGTCCGTTCAAGAGACCCAGTACTTC
CDR3aa: CASSAVASVQETQYF

d_gene: .
abundance: .
v_gene: TRBV7-2
j_gene: TRBJ2-3
CDR3nt: TGTGCCAGCAGCCCGGGAACCCCTGCGGATACGCAGTATTTT
CDR3aa: CASSPGTPADTQYF

d_gene: .
abundance: .
v_gene: TRBV5-1
j_gene: TRBJ2-1
CDR3nt: TGCGCCAGCAGCTTGGACGGCTACAATGAGCAGTTCTTC
CDR3aa: CASSLDGYNEQFF

d_gene: .
abundance: once
v_gene: TRBV30
j_gene: TRBJ2-7
CDR3nt: TGTGCCTGGAGTGTACTCCGGAGAGGTACCCACGAGCAGTACTTC
CDR3aa: CAWSVLRRGTHEQYF

d_gene: TRBD2
abundance: .
v_gene: TRBV15
j_gene: TRBJ2-1
CDR3nt: TGTGCCACAAAGCGGGACCCCCCCAATGAGCAGTTCTTC
CDR3aa: CATKRDPPNEQFF

d_gene: TRBD2
abundance: once
v_gene: TRBV7-9
j_gene: TRBJ2-1
CDR3nt: TGTGCCAGCAGCTTAGGCGGGGGCTCCTACAATGAGCAGTTCTTC
CDR3aa: CASSLGGGSYNEQFF

d_gene: .
abundance: .
v_gene: TRBV7-2
j_gene: TRBJ2-3
CDR3nt: TGTGCCAGCAGCTTAGGGGGCTGGCAGGAGCCGTATTTT
CDR3aa: CASSLGGWQEPYF

d_gene: .
abundance: .
v_gene: TRBV27
j_gene: TRBJ2-5
CDR3nt: TGTGCCAGCAGCCGGGACCAAGAGACCCAGTACTTC
CDR3aa: CASSRDQETQYF

d_gene: TRBD1
abundance: .
v_gene: TRBV9
j_gene: TRBJ2-1
CDR3nt: TGTGCCAGCAGCCACGGGGGACAGGGGAACAATGAGCAGTTCTTC
CDR3aa: CASSHGGQGNNEQFF

d_gene: .
abundance: .
v_gene: TRBV7-9
j_gene: TRBJ2-7
CDR3nt: TGTGCCAGCAGCTTAGGAGGGGACAAGCGTTTGTGGCAGTACTTC
CDR3aa: CASSLGGDKRLWQYF

d_gene: .
abundance: .
v_gene: TRBV21-1
j_gene: TRBJ2-7
CDR3nt: TGTGCCAGCAGCGCCGGAGAGCACGAGCAGTACTTC
CDR3aa: CASSAGEHEQYF

d_gene: TRBD2
abundance: once
v_gene: TRBV2
j_gene: TRBJ2-7
CDR3nt: TGTGCCAGCGCCCCGGCGGGGGTATACGAGCAGTACTTC
CDR3aa: CASAPAGVYEQYF

d_gene: TRBD2
abundance: .
v_gene: TRBV9
j_gene: TRBJ2-3
CDR3nt: TGTGCCAGCAGCGTAGACCCAGCGGGAGAGGTAACAGATACGCAGTATTTT
CDR3aa: CASSVDPAGEVTDTQYF

d_gene: TRBD2
abundance: few
v_gene: TRBV5-8
j_gene: TRBJ2-7
CDR3nt: TGTGCCAGCAGCTCACAGAGTGGACTAGCGGGGTATTCCTACGAGCAGTACTTC
CDR3aa: CASSSQSGLAGYSYEQYF

d_gene: .
abundance: .
v_gene: TRBV7-9
j_gene: TRBJ2-7
CDR3nt: TGTGCCAGCAGCTCCGCCGCGGCGGAAAGTTTCTACGAGCAGTACTTC
CDR3aa: CASSSAAAESFYEQYF

d_gene: TRBD1
abundance: .
v_gene: TRBV29-1
j_gene: TRBJ2-5
CDR3nt: TGCAGCGTTGATTTGGGACAGGGGGGCGAGACCCAGTACTTC
CDR3aa: CSVDLGQGGETQYF

d_gene: TRBD2
abundance: few
v_gene: TRBV6-4
j_gene: TRBJ2-3
CDR3nt: TGTGCCAGCAGTGACTCGATAGCGGGAGTAACAGATACGCAGTATTTT
CDR3aa: CASSDSIAGVTDTQYF

d_gene: TRBD2
abundance: .
v_gene: TRBV10-3
j_gene: TRBJ2-7
CDR3nt: TGTGCCATCAGTGGGACTAGCGGGCATTACGAGCAGTACTTC
CDR3aa: CAISGTSGHYEQYF

d_gene: .
abundance: .
v_gene: TRBV5-6
j_gene: TRBJ2-1
CDR3nt: TGTGCCAGCAGCTTGCCAGGCTACAATGAGCAGTTCTTC
CDR3aa: CASSLPGYNEQFF

d_gene: .
abundance: .
v_gene: TRBV10-3
j_gene: TRBJ2-1
CDR3nt: TGTGCCATCAGTGATCCGAGACTCCACTACAATGAGCAGTTCTTC
CDR3aa: CAISDPRLHYNEQFF

d_gene: .
abundance: once
v_gene: TRBV5-6
j_gene: TRBJ2-1
CDR3nt: TGTGCCAGCAGCCCCCTGGGCAGGCCGGAGCAGTTCTTC
CDR3aa: CASSPLGRPEQFF

d_gene: .
abundance: .
v_gene: TRBV5-3
j_gene: TRBJ2-3
CDR3nt: TGTGCCAGAAGCTTTTATCGCACAGATACGCAGTATTTT
CDR3aa: CARSFYRTDTQYF

d_gene: TRBD2
abundance: .
v_gene: TRBV6-4
j_gene: TRBJ2-3
CDR3nt: TGTGCCAGCAGTCCACTAGCGGGGGGCACAGATACGCAGTATTTT
CDR3aa: CASSPLAGGTDTQYF

d_gene: .
abundance: .
v_gene: TRBV7-9
j_gene: TRBJ2-2
CDR3nt: TGTGCCAGCAGCCCCGGCGGGGGCGCCACCGGGGAGCTGTTTTTT
CDR3aa: CASSPGGGATGELFF

d_gene: TRBD2
abundance: .
v_gene: TRBV5-1
j_gene: TRBJ2-7
CDR3nt: TGCGCCAGCAGCGCGGGGGAGCGTCCCTACGAGCAGTACTTC
CDR3aa: CASSAGERPYEQYF

d_gene: .
abundance: .
v_gene: TRBV28
j_gene: TRBJ2-7
CDR3nt: TGTGCCAGTGGGGGGTCTTACTACGAGCAGTACTTC
CDR3aa: CASGGSYYEQYF

d_gene: TRBD2
abundance: .
v_gene: TRBV27
j_gene: TRBJ2-3
CDR3nt: TGTGCCAGCAGTTCCCTCCTTAGCGGGGCCCTGTATACGCAGTATTTT
CDR3aa: CASSSLLSGALYTQYF

d_gene: TRBD2
abundance: .
v_gene: TRBV11-2
j_gene: TRBJ2-5
CDR3nt: TGTGCCAGCAGCCCGGGAGCGGGATGGGAGACCCAGTACTTC
CDR3aa: CASSPGAGWETQYF

d_gene: .
abundance: once
v_gene: TRBV7-9
j_gene: TRBJ1-4
CDR3nt: TGTGCCAGCAGCTTGCCCTCTGGGAGAGAAAAACTGTTTTTT
CDR3aa: CASSLPSGREKLFF

d_gene: TRBD1
abundance: few
v_gene: TRBV7-9
j_gene: TRBJ1-4
CDR3nt: TGTGCCAGCAACGGGGACAGGGGGAAGGAAAAACTGTTTTTT
CDR3aa: CASNGDRGKEKLFF

d_gene: TRBD1
abundance: few
v_gene: TRBV27
j_gene: TRBJ1-5
CDR3nt: TGTGCCAGCAGTTTCTCCGGGACAGCCTCCTATAGCAATCAGCCCCAGCATTTT
CDR3aa: CASSFSGTASYSNQPQHF

d_gene: TRBD1
abundance: .
v_gene: TRBV19
j_gene: TRBJ1-3
CDR3nt: TGTGCCAGTAGTATCGTGGCGCCTGGACAGGGTGCTGGAAACACCATATATTTT
CDR3aa: CASSIVAPGQGAGNTIYF

d_gene: TRBD1
abundance: .
v_gene: TRBV7-2
j_gene: TRBJ1-6
CDR3nt: TGTGCCAGCAGCTTAGAACCCCGGACAGGGGGTAATTCACCCCTCCACTTT
CDR3aa: CASSLEPRTGGNSPLHF

d_gene: .
abundance: .
v_gene: TRBV27
j_gene: TRBJ2-1
CDR3nt: TGTGCCACCAAACTATTGGGTCCTTTAGATGAGCAGTTCTTC
CDR3aa: CATKLLGPLDEQFF

d_gene: .
abundance: .
v_gene: TRBV4-1
j_gene: TRBJ1-2
CDR3nt: TGCGCCAGCAGCCAAGTCCCCGGCGGGACCTATGGCTACACCTTC
CDR3aa: CASSQVPGGTYGYTF